This TCR beta chain was retrieved from a study of neurological immune-mediated disorders. The V gene's germline CDR1 is SQVTM and CDR2 ANQGSEA. The CDR3 consists of 15 residues. V was trimmed by 3 bases and J by 1 base, leaving 12 bases between them. Synthesis of cDNA was carried out by template-switch 5'RACE. The reaction used 10-nucleotide random UMIs. TCRdb passed the 5' RACE reads through MiXCR, listing each CDR3 protein once. The data show 65,000 to 85,000 distinct CDR3 sequences, around 6% seen once. This clonotype occurred many times. This sample's time point: longitudinal time-point 2. Preparation of the unsorted libraries drew on 2 million PBMCs stored at -80 C.

The J gene is TRBJ1-4, the V gene TRBV29-1, with D possibly TRBD1 on 5 matching bases. This receptor was identified in a woman aged 55 to 70 with multiple sclerosis. The sequenced sample consisted of PBMCs. CDR3 sequence (DNA): TGCAGCGTTGACCTGGGGGGTCGAACTAATGAAAAACTGTTTTTT. As protein: CSVDLGGRTNEKLFF.